Described below is a single T cell receptor beta chain sequence and its context. Its antigen is not identified. The sample comes from a study of T cells after yellow fever vaccination. On the study more broadly: Preparation used SMART-Seq v4 Ultra Low Input for the low-cell-number fractions.

A 5'RACE template-switching step, the method used to make TCR cDNA, added a universal primer site and UMIs. TCRdb analysed the 5' RACE reads with MiXCR anew, one entry per CDR3 protein. Of fewer than 650,000 distinct CDR3 sequences listed, about a fifth are singletons. V lost 3 bases and J 2 bases, leaving 17 bases between the germline ends. The CDR3 sequence is 15 residues long. Germline lookup yields CDR1 GTSNPN and CDR2 SVGIG (reference sequence). Whole-study findings and limits: Sorted repertoires could include abundant contaminating clonotypes from bulk cells.

Specimen: PBMCs, collected roughly 20 days after the first yellow fever vaccination. The TCR was taken from a man aged 18 to 30 who received the YFV17D yellow fever vaccine. This chain connects TRBV30 to TRBJ2-7; D possibly matches TRBD1 or TRBD2 (5 bases each). DNA of the CDR3: TGTGCCTGGAGCGAGGGGCCGAAAGGGGCCTACGAGCAGTACTTC. Translated, it gives CAWSEGPKGAYEQYF.